The next 26 T cell receptor beta chains were all read from a single sample in a study of blood T cells in healthy people across ages. Alongside a J-beta primer mix, a sample-barcoded 5' primer served in a second PCR lasting about 7 to 12 cycles. TCRdb used MiXCR to reprocess the 5' RACE reads, holding one entry per CDR3 protein. Counted here are about 1,500,000 distinct CDR3 sequences, 28% occurring once; the ten biggest clones make up roughly 8.2%. Material for sequencing was blood. These receptors were taken from a woman aged 25 to 39 in good health.

This clonotype was picked up a small number of times. The chain employs TRBV12-3 or TRBV12-4 and TRBJ2-7; no definite D call. The end of the DNA aligns better with TRBJ2-5, so the J call may be wrong. The CDR3 is 13 amino acids. As DNA, the CDR3 is TGTGCCAGCAGAGCAGACGGCGGTGAGACCCAGTACTTC. Its translation: CASRADGGETQYF.

This clonotype was picked up a small number of times. V is TRBV7-3 and J is TRBJ2-2, with a possible D match to TRBD2 (7 bases). The CDR3 has 14 residues. CDR1 and CDR2 from the germline V gene are SGHTA and FQGTGA. V was shortened by 5 bases and J by 6 bases, with 13 bases between the two germline ends. CDR3 region: CASSLRGAPGELFF. As DNA, the CDR3 is TGTGCCAGCAGCCTTCGGGGGGCCCCCGGGGAGCTGTTTTTT.

This clonotype was seen only a few times. This chain links TRBV20-1 with TRBJ2-1; 10 bases agree with TRBD2. Unmatched junction bases numbered 16, after V lost 6 bases and J lost 8 bases. Germline assignment: CDR1 DFQATT and CDR2 SNEGSKA (reference sequence). The CDR3 covers 16 residues. The CDR3 reads CSADTSSGRTRYEQFF. The CDR3 region has the DNA TGCAGTGCCGACACCTCTAGCGGGAGAACTCGCTATGAGCAGTTCTTC.

Comment on this clonotype: This sequence may be a read error, since a much larger clone differs from it by one base. V usage is TRBV12-3 or TRBV12-4 and J usage is TRBJ2-7; D possibly uses TRBD1 or TRBD2 (5 bases each). The V and J ends lost 3 bases and 12 bases respectively, with 18 bases between them. The CDR3 extends over 13 amino acids. CDR3 sequence (DNA): TGTGCCAGCAGTTTTGGAATTGCACGGGGACCGTACTTC. It is translated as CASSFGIARGPYF.

As concerns this clonotype: Mismatch with germline at one junction end may stem from a read error. This chain joins TRBV6-1 and TRBJ2-7, with 8 positions matching TRBD2. This CDR3 comprises 14 residues. Germline lookup yields CDR1 MNHNS and CDR2 SASEGT. The CDR3 sequence is CAGSEELAAHEQYF. The CDR3 DNA reads as TGTGCCGGCAGTGAAGAACTAGCGGCACACGAGCAGTACTTC.

The chain links TRBV11-2 to TRBJ2-7; 7 nucleotides align to TRBD2. The CDR3 has 15 amino acids. Germline-derived CDR1 and CDR2 are SGHAT and FQNNGV. V lost 4 bases and J lost 3; bases outside the gene matches: 9. Here the CDR3 DNA reads TGTGCCAGCAGCTCTCCCCGGACTAGGAACTACGAGCAGTACTTC. It codes for CASSSPRTRNYEQYF.

This clonotype was counted only a few times. The chain links TRBV20-1 to TRBJ1-1; D uncertain. Germline V gene sequence: CDR1 DFQATT, CDR2 SNEGSKA (reference sequence). V lost 2 bases and J 4 bases, leaving 8 bases between the germline ends. The CDR3 is made up of 12 amino acids. CDR3 bases: TGCAGTGCTAGAACAACATCCACTGAAGCTTTCTTT. Translating gives CSARTTSTEAFF.

This clonotype was recorded at least ten times. The genes are TRBV29-1 and TRBJ2-3, with D unclear. CDR1 is SQVTM, CDR2 ANQGSEA, per germline. V shed 6 bases and J shed 4 bases, with 17 bases lying between them. The CDR3 totals 14 residues. CDR3 DNA sequence: TGCAGCGTGGGCCCTACCCTCAGCCCAGATACGCAGTATTTT. This encodes CSVGPTLSPDTQYF.

The V call is TRBV6-6, the J call TRBJ2-3; tentative D call: TRBD1 (6 bases). Looked up from germline, CDR1 is MNHNY and CDR2 is SVGAGI (reference sequence). Trimming stripped 0 bases from V and 2 bases from J, with 15 bases between. The CDR3 runs 17 residues. As DNA, the CDR3 is TGTGCCAGCAGTTACTCATCTCAGGGACAACTCACAGATACGCAGTATTTT. It is translated as CASSYSSQGQLTDTQYF.

Note on this clonotype: Given a much more abundant clone one base away, this may be a read error. The chain employs TRBV5-1 and TRBJ2-7; 7 bases agree with TRBD1. Germline V lookup: CDR1 SGHRS, CDR2 YFSETQ. The length of the CDR3 is 14 residues. V shed 2 bases and J 5 bases; nucleotides not matched to a gene: 7. Written as DNA, the CDR3 is TGCGCCAGCAGCTTTGGGACAGCCCGAAACGAGCAGTACTTC. The encoded protein is CASSFGTARNEQYF.

This clonotype occurred a few times. V and J are TRBV12-3 or TRBV12-4 and TRBJ2-7; 9 bases fit TRBD2. The V and J ends lost 3 bases and 4 bases, in that order; junction bases with no gene match: 4. The CDR3 spans 14 residues. The CDR3 reads CASSFVSGGYEQYF. The DNA for the CDR3 is TGTGCCAGCAGTTTCGTCAGCGGGGGGTACGAGCAGTACTTC.

The chain joins TRBV12-3 or TRBV12-4 to TRBJ2-3, with no clear D. This CDR3 comprises 15 residues. Trimming cost V 10 bases and J 0 bases, with 17 bases left between them. The CDR3 loop is CATTDAKGSTDTQYF. CDR3 nucleotide sequence: TGTGCCACAACCGATGCAAAAGGGAGCACAGATACGCAGTATTTT.

The rearrangement uses TRBV20-1 and TRBJ2-5, with 7 bases that match TRBD2. Germline V gene data show CDR1 as DFQATT and CDR2 as SNEGSKA (reference sequence). This CDR3 spans 15 amino acids. Trimming removed 5 bases from V and 3 bases from J; junction bases left unmatched: 12. The DNA for the CDR3 is TGCAGTGCTGAGGGGATGGCGGGAGAGAAAGAGACCCAGTACTTC. As protein: CSAEGMAGEKETQYF.

Concerning this clonotype: Just one base apart from a much larger clone, this may be a read error. This chain links TRBV27 with TRBJ2-7; D is undetermined. There are 13 residues in the CDR3. V was cut by 5 bases and J by 0 bases, with 8 bases left in between. The V gene's germline CDR1 is MNHEY and CDR2 SMNVEV (reference sequence). DNA for the CDR3: TGTGCCAGCAGTGAATATAGCTCCTACGAGCAGTACTTC. As protein: CASSEYSSYEQYF.

The chain combines TRBV12-3 or TRBV12-4 with TRBJ2-1; D may be TRBD2 (7 bases). The V end was cut by 4 bases, the J end by 7 bases, with 17 bases between. This CDR3 contains 15 residues. CDR3: CASSSGGGAVNEQFF. The CDR3 DNA reads as TGTGCCAGCAGTTCAGGAGGGGGGGCGGTAAATGAGCAGTTCTTC.

This clonotype was seen more than once but under ten times. V usage is TRBV19 and J usage is TRBJ2-7; no clear D. Germline V gene sequence: CDR1 LNHDA, CDR2 SQIVND (reference sequence). The CDR3 extends over 11 amino acids. The germline V and J ends were trimmed by 7 bases and 7 bases, with 11 bases remaining between them. In nucleotides, the CDR3 is TGTGCCAGTACTAGTTACAATGAGCAGTACTTC. Protein: CASTSYNEQYF.

Notes on this clonotype: One junction end disagrees with the germline gene, perhaps due to a read error. This rearrangement joins TRBV7-3 to TRBJ1-5; 7 positions match TRBD1. The CDR3 spans 15 residues. Germline loops: CDR1 SGHTA, CDR2 FQGTGA. CDR3: CARRFDRASNQPQHF. The CDR3, as DNA: TGTGCCCGCAGATTTGACAGGGCGAGCAATCAGCCCCAGCATTTT.

This clonotype was found a few times. The rearrangement uses TRBV5-1 and TRBJ1-1; D unresolved. This CDR3 spans 14 amino acids. The germline CDR1 and CDR2 sequences are SGHRS and YFSETQ. V dropped 4 bases and J dropped 0 bases, with 10 bases sitting between them. CDR3 region: CASSQPGVNTEAFF. The CDR3 DNA reads TGCGCCAGCAGCCAACCCGGGGTGAACACTGAAGCTTTCTTT.

Comment on this clonotype: One end of the junction fails to match germline, which may point to a read error. The CDR3 here is CTSRDDRGPRGYTF. The CDR3 DNA reads as TGTACCAGCAGGGATGACAGGGGGCCGAGGGGCTACACCTTC. The genes are TRBV25-1 and TRBJ1-2; 10 nucleotides agree with TRBD1. Germline CDR1 reads MGHDK; CDR2 reads SYGVNS. The CDR3 runs 14 residues.

This chain connects TRBV19 to TRBJ2-5, with 7 bases lining up with TRBD1. The CDR3 spans 13 residues. V dropped 5 bases and J dropped 5; count of bases not matched to a gene: 5. The germline V gene encodes CDR1 LNHDA and CDR2 SQIVND (reference sequence). The CDR3 loop reads CASSGQAMETQYF. DNA for the CDR3: TGTGCCAGTAGTGGACAGGCGATGGAGACCCAGTACTTC.

J is TRBJ1-2 and V is TRBV6-2 or TRBV6-3; D possibly corresponds to TRBD1 (5 bases). The ends were cut back, 5 bases at V and 4 bases at J, with 11 bases in the middle. The CDR3 covers 13 residues. Germline-derived CDR1 and CDR2 are MNHEY and SVGEGT. DNA of the CDR3: TGTGCCAGCAGTCGTTCCGACAGCTATGGCTACACCTTC. This codes for CASSRSDSYGYTF.

This clonotype was observed many times. This rearrangement joins TRBV5-1 to TRBJ2-7; D is ambiguous. The CDR3 runs 14 residues. V was shortened by 5 bases and J by 5 bases, with 17 bases between the two germline ends. Germline CDR1 and CDR2: SGHRS and YFSETQ. CDR3 sequence reads: CASSQQRVSDEQYF. The CDR3, as DNA: TGCGCCAGCAGTCAACAACGGGTATCAGACGAGCAGTACTTC.

This clonotype was seen a few times. The gene calls are TRBV6-5 and TRBJ2-2, with a tentative D call TRBD1 (8 bases). CDR3 length: 15 amino acids. V lost 7 bases, J lost 2 bases, and 14 bases lay in between. The germline V gene encodes CDR1 MNHEY and CDR2 SVGAGI. The CDR3 region has the DNA TGTGCCAGCACCACAGGGGGGGGCAACACCGGGGAGCTGTTTTTT. This encodes CASTTGGGNTGELFF.

This clonotype turned up a few times. This chain uses TRBV20-1 with TRBJ2-1, with 9 bases matching TRBD2. The CDR3 loop spans 15 amino acids. Germline V lookup: CDR1 DFQATT, CDR2 SNEGSKA (reference sequence). Trimming took 4 bases from V and 10 from J; bases not matched to a gene: 14. CDR3 DNA sequence: TGCAGTGCTAACGGGATGGTAGCGGGAGCTCGGGAGCAGTTCTTC. Translating gives CSANGMVAGAREQFF.

The chain is built from TRBV7-2 and TRBJ1-2, with no clear D. The CDR3 loop spans 12 amino acids. Germline-derived CDR1 and CDR2 are SGHTA and FQGNSA. V was trimmed by 0 bases and J by 11 bases, leaving 10 bases between them. The CDR3 DNA follows: TGTGCCAGCAGCTTAGCATCCAGGCCGTACACCTTC. It is translated as CASSLASRPYTF.

The chain combines TRBV30 with TRBJ2-3; D call uncertain. The CDR3 has 11 amino acids. Germline CDR1 is GTSNPN and CDR2 is SVGIG (reference sequence). With 4 bases removed from V and 3 bases from J, the gap between germline ends came to 5 bases. The chain's CDR3 is CAWMDTDTQYF. The CDR3 DNA follows: TGTGCCTGGATGGATACAGATACGCAGTATTTT.